Described below is a single TCR beta chain sequence and its context. Its target is unknown. TCRdb re-called the 5' RACE reads with MiXCR, one entry per CDR3 protein. Of 1.5 million to 2 million distinct CDR3 sequences in the sample, 25% to 35% were seen once. CDR3 length: 14 residues. Trimming took 4 bases from V and 0 from J, leaving 6 bases between them. Germline V gene data show CDR1 as SGHVS and CDR2 as FNYEAQ. This sample is drawn from a study of identical twins. The study, taken as a whole, reports: The conclusions drew on cross-sectional statistical analysis instead of tracking the same donors. Compared with models, monozygotic twins showed more out-of-frame TCR alpha sharing.

This sequence originates from a newborn girl in good health. V and J are TRBV7-6 and TRBJ1-4; D unresolved. The sample consisted of cord blood. This CDR3 reads CASSSWATNEKLFF. The DNA of the CDR3 is TGTGCCAGCAGCTCCTGGGCAACTAATGAAAAACTGTTTTTT.